The rows below give T cell receptor beta chains drawn from one sample of a study of regulatory T cells in long-lasting Graves disease. TCRdb re-analysed the multiplex PCR reads in MiXCR, keeping a single row per CDR3 protein. Of about 440,000 distinct CDR3 sequences in the sample, about 15% are singletons; the top ten hold about 10%. The sample was also linked to a second study, of T cells in Graves' hyperthyroidism and ophthalmopathy.

Sequences were derived from peripheral blood mononuclear cells (PBMCs), sampled at new diagnosis, from a patient treated with antithyroid drugs. The receptors were gathered from a woman in her 30s with Graves disease. Both conserved end residues are part of each CDR3. Each record gives: V gene, clone size, J gene, D gene, CDR3 length, CDR3 protein, CDR3 DNA. A D gene is named only where the DNA matches it firmly. Some rows mark clone size as missing; the rest say once, few, many or name a class of expanded clone.

V gene: TRBV15
clone size: .
J gene: TRBJ2-7
D gene: TRBD2
CDR3 length: 17
CDR3 protein: CATSRELAGEPLSEQYF
CDR3 DNA: TGTGCCACCAGCAGAGAGCTAGCGGGAGAACCACTCTCCGAGCAGTACTTC

V gene: TRBV30
clone size: .
J gene: TRBJ1-5
D gene: .
CDR3 length: 19
CDR3 protein: CAWAPKKDGGRYGHQPQHF
CDR3 DNA: TGTGCCTGGGCTCCCAAAAAGGACGGCGGACGGTATGGCCATCAGCCCCAGCATTTT

V gene: TRBV11-2
clone size: many
J gene: TRBJ2-7
D gene: .
CDR3 length: 15
CDR3 protein: CASSLVFGGSYEQYF
CDR3 DNA: TGTGCCAGCAGCTTAGTCTTCGGGGGATCCTACGAGCAGTACTTC

V gene: TRBV12-3/TRBV12-4
clone size: few
J gene: TRBJ2-2
D gene: TRBD1
CDR3 length: 13
CDR3 protein: CASRGTGGGELFF
CDR3 DNA: TGTGCCAGCAGAGGGACAGGGGGCGGGGAGCTGTTTTTT

V gene: TRBV11-2
clone size: many
J gene: TRBJ2-7
D gene: .
CDR3 length: 15
CDR3 protein: CASSSYRAPPYEQYF
CDR3 DNA: TGTGCCAGCAGCTCGTACAGGGCCCCTCCCTACGAGCAGTACTTC

V gene: TRBV4-1
clone size: .
J gene: TRBJ2-2
D gene: .
CDR3 length: 13
CDR3 protein: CASSYTTTGELFF
CDR3 DNA: TGCGCCAGCAGCTACACGACCACCGGGGAGCTGTTTTTT

V gene: TRBV11-2
clone size: many
J gene: TRBJ2-7
D gene: TRBD2
CDR3 length: 16
CDR3 protein: CASSLNVGGPKYEQYF
CDR3 DNA: TGTGCCAGCAGCTTAAACGTGGGAGGGCCGAAGTACGAGCAGTACTTC

V gene: TRBV19
clone size: .
J gene: TRBJ1-1
D gene: .
CDR3 length: 10
CDR3 protein: CASRDYEAFF
CDR3 DNA: TGTGCCAGCCGGGACTATGAAGCTTTCTTT

V gene: TRBV2
clone size: many
J gene: TRBJ2-7
D gene: .
CDR3 length: 17
CDR3 protein: CASSRKGELNQAYEQYF
CDR3 DNA: TGTGCCAGCAGCCGAAAGGGTGAGCTGAATCAGGCTTACGAGCAGTACTTC

V gene: TRBV27
clone size: many
J gene: TRBJ1-2
D gene: .
CDR3 length: 13
CDR3 protein: CASSKGIVYGYTF
CDR3 DNA: TGTGCCAGCAGCAAGGGGATTGTGTATGGCTACACCTTC

V gene: TRBV28
clone size: many
J gene: TRBJ1-4
D gene: .
CDR3 length: 15
CDR3 protein: CASNSEGATNEKLFF
CDR3 DNA: TGTGCCAGCAATTCGGAAGGGGCAACTAATGAAAAACTGTTTTTT

V gene: TRBV7-2
clone size: .
J gene: TRBJ2-7
D gene: TRBD2
CDR3 length: 16
CDR3 protein: CASSLLSGLAGAEQYF
CDR3 DNA: TGTGCCAGCAGCTTACTGTCAGGACTAGCGGGAGCCGAGCAGTACTTC

V gene: TRBV6-2/TRBV6-3
clone size: many
J gene: TRBJ1-5
D gene: TRBD1
CDR3 length: 17
CDR3 protein: CASSSLRTGAPNQPQHF
CDR3 DNA: TGTGCCAGCAGTTCCCTAAGAACAGGGGCCCCCAATCAGCCCCAGCATTTT

V gene: TRBV7-2
clone size: .
J gene: TRBJ2-3
D gene: .
CDR3 length: 14
CDR3 protein: CASSLQAIGDTQYF
CDR3 DNA: TGTGCCAGCAGCCTCCAGGCCATAGGAGATACGCAGTATTTT

V gene: TRBV5-1
clone size: many
J gene: TRBJ2-2
D gene: .
CDR3 length: 15
CDR3 protein: CASRMTGSNTGELFF
CDR3 DNA: TGCGCCAGCAGAATGACAGGATCGAACACCGGGGAGCTGTTTTTT

V gene: TRBV13
clone size: many
J gene: TRBJ2-3
D gene: TRBD1
CDR3 length: 17
CDR3 protein: CASSLASGGQGTDTQYF
CDR3 DNA: TGTGCCAGCAGCTTGGCCTCGGGGGGACAGGGGACAGATACGCAGTATTTT

V gene: TRBV5-1
clone size: many
J gene: TRBJ2-3
D gene: TRBD1
CDR3 length: 14
CDR3 protein: CASSPRQGRDTQYF
CDR3 DNA: TGCGCCAGCAGCCCCAGACAGGGAAGGGATACGCAGTATTTT

V gene: TRBV6-1
clone size: few
J gene: TRBJ2-5
D gene: .
CDR3 length: 14
CDR3 protein: CASSYRVRGETQYF
CDR3 DNA: TGTGCCAGCAGCTACCGGGTCAGGGGAGAGACCCAGTACTTC

V gene: TRBV5-1
clone size: many
J gene: TRBJ1-1
D gene: .
CDR3 length: 13
CDR3 protein: CASSPVQNTEAFF
CDR3 DNA: TGCGCCAGCAGCCCGGTACAGAACACTGAAGCTTTCTTT

V gene: TRBV20-1
clone size: many
J gene: TRBJ2-1
D gene: .
CDR3 length: 16
CDR3 protein: CSAPPGAPSSYNEQFF
CDR3 DNA: TGCAGTGCTCCCCCGGGGGCCCCGAGCTCCTACAATGAGCAGTTCTTC

V gene: TRBV7-2
clone size: .
J gene: TRBJ2-4
D gene: .
CDR3 length: 16
CDR3 protein: CASSPPESLAKNIQYF
CDR3 DNA: TGTGCCAGCAGCCCTCCAGAGTCCTTAGCCAAAAACATTCAGTACTTC

V gene: TRBV27
clone size: many
J gene: TRBJ1-1
D gene: TRBD1
CDR3 length: 17
CDR3 protein: CASSYTQGVKMNTEAFF
CDR3 DNA: TGTGCCAGCAGTTACACACAGGGGGTAAAAATGAACACTGAAGCTTTCTTT

V gene: TRBV18
clone size: many
J gene: TRBJ2-3
D gene: .
CDR3 length: 15
CDR3 protein: CASSGGVSGTDTQYF
CDR3 DNA: TGTGCCAGCTCAGGAGGAGTCTCGGGAACAGATACGCAGTATTTT

V gene: TRBV6-5
clone size: many
J gene: TRBJ2-1
D gene: TRBD2
CDR3 length: 17
CDR3 protein: CASSYSAGLAAYNEQFF
CDR3 DNA: TGTGCCAGCAGTTACTCCGCCGGGCTAGCGGCATACAATGAGCAGTTCTTC

V gene: TRBV7-2
clone size: many
J gene: TRBJ2-7
D gene: .
CDR3 length: 14
CDR3 protein: CASSLGERVSEQYF
CDR3 DNA: TGTGCCAGCAGCTTAGGAGAAAGGGTATCCGAGCAGTACTTC

V gene: TRBV7-9
clone size: few
J gene: TRBJ1-2
D gene: .
CDR3 length: 13
CDR3 protein: CASSLFGDYGYTF
CDR3 DNA: TGTGCCAGCAGCTTATTTGGTGACTATGGCTACACCTTC

V gene: TRBV5-1
clone size: few
J gene: TRBJ2-1
D gene: .
CDR3 length: 15
CDR3 protein: CASSAASGTYNEQFF
CDR3 DNA: TGCGCCAGCTCTGCTGCCTCGGGCACCTACAATGAGCAGTTCTTC

V gene: TRBV7-8
clone size: many
J gene: TRBJ1-4
D gene: .
CDR3 length: 15
CDR3 protein: CASSLWGSANEKLFF
CDR3 DNA: TGTGCCAGCAGCTTATGGGGGTCGGCTAATGAAAAACTGTTTTTT

V gene: TRBV7-3
clone size: many
J gene: TRBJ2-2
D gene: TRBD2
CDR3 length: 17
CDR3 protein: CASSLSPPREGTGELFF
CDR3 DNA: TGTGCCAGCAGCTTATCCCCCCCGCGGGAGGGCACCGGGGAGCTGTTTTTT

V gene: TRBV2
clone size: many
J gene: TRBJ2-1
D gene: .
CDR3 length: 11
CDR3 protein: CASSRTAEQFF
CDR3 DNA: TGTGCCAGCAGTCGGACAGCAGAGCAGTTCTTC

V gene: TRBV6-2/TRBV6-3
clone size: many
J gene: TRBJ1-1
D gene: .
CDR3 length: 14
CDR3 protein: CASSYLSSNTEAFF
CDR3 DNA: TGTGCCAGCAGTTACTTATCCTCGAACACTGAAGCTTTCTTT

V gene: TRBV6-2/TRBV6-3
clone size: many
J gene: TRBJ2-1
D gene: TRBD2
CDR3 length: 17
CDR3 protein: CASRFRWTSGSRNEQFF
CDR3 DNA: TGTGCCAGCAGATTCCGTTGGACTAGCGGGAGTAGAAATGAGCAGTTCTTC

V gene: TRBV28
clone size: many
J gene: TRBJ2-7
D gene: .
CDR3 length: 13
CDR3 protein: CASSSGQLSEQYF
CDR3 DNA: TGTGCCAGCAGTTCTGGACAATTATCCGAGCAGTACTTC

V gene: TRBV15
clone size: .
J gene: TRBJ1-5
D gene: .
CDR3 length: 13
CDR3 protein: CATAWGPNQPQHF
CDR3 DNA: TGTGCCACCGCCTGGGGTCCCAATCAGCCCCAGCATTTT

V gene: TRBV20-1
clone size: many
J gene: TRBJ2-7
D gene: .
CDR3 length: 14
CDR3 protein: CSAREGDSYYEQYF
CDR3 DNA: TGCAGTGCTAGAGAGGGCGACAGTTACTACGAGCAGTACTTC